What follows are 20 T cell receptor beta chains derived from one specimen sequenced in a study of TIL therapy for anti-PD-1-resistant metastatic lung cancer. The libraries were made with immunoSEQ v3. Generated by immunoSEQ multiplex PCR, the TCRdb table keeps only in-frame clones and is missing some. The profile shows about 36,000 clones, 73% of them singletons. Time point indicated: pre-treatment sample, taken before nivolumab and TIL therapy. The sample in question was blood, obtained at baseline. Source of these receptors: a person aged 25-80 years with non-small cell lung cancer.

V and J are TRBV20-1 and TRBJ2-1; the D gene is possibly TRBD2 (6 bases). The germline CDR1 and CDR2 sequences are DFQATT and SNEGSKA (reference sequence). The CDR3 totals 10 residues. V lost 6 bases to trimming and J lost 12 bases, with 12 bases between them. The CDR3 reads CSARPGLQFF. As DNA, the CDR3 is TGCAGTGCAAGACCGGGACTGCAGTTCTTC.

The chain links TRBV28 to TRBJ1-5, with D unclear. The CDR3 loop spans 14 amino acids. V gave up 3 bases and J gave up 1 base, with 7 bases separating them. Germline values: CDR1 MDHEN, CDR2 SYDVKM. In nucleotides, the CDR3 is TGTGCCAGCAGTTTTATTGGGAGCAATCAGCCCCAGCATTTT. It translates to CASSFIGSNQPQHF.

This clone occurred a few times. This chain uses TRBV28 with TRBJ1-1; D remains unclear. CDR3 length: 13 amino acids. Germline V gene lookup returns CDR1 MDHEN and CDR2 SYDVKM. V lost 2 bases and J 0 bases, leaving 4 bases between the germline ends. The CDR3 sequence is CASSLRVNTEAFF. The CDR3 nucleotides are TGTGCCAGCAGTTTACGGGTGAACACTGAAGCTTTCTTT. The whole variable domain, remainder taken from reference TRBV28 and TRBJ1-1, is DVKVTQSSRYLVKRTGEKVFLECVQDMDHENMFWYRQDPGLGLRLIYFSYDVKMKEKGDIPEGYSVSREKKERFSLILESASTNQTSMYLCASSLRVNTEAFFGQGTRLTVV.

The chain couples TRBV2 to TRBJ2-5, with TRBD1 matching 8 bases. The V and J ends lost 6 bases and 5 bases, in that order; junction bases with no gene match: 5. The germline gives CDR1 SNHLY, CDR2 FYNNEI. This CDR3 comprises 13 residues. This CDR3 is CASSVRGRETQYF. Here the CDR3 DNA reads TGTGCCAGCAGCGTCAGGGGGCGGGAGACCCAGTACTTC.

Only one count was recorded for this clone. V gene TRBV6-5 combines with J gene TRBJ1-2, with 11 bases that match TRBD1. This CDR3 comprises 15 residues. Per germline, CDR1 MNHEY and CDR2 SVGAGI. V lost 8 bases and J lost 8; bases outside the gene matches: 13. The CDR3 DNA is TGTGCCAGCTCGGACAGGGGGCGGCTTGGGGGAGGCTACACCTTC. The encoded protein is CASSDRGRLGGGYTF.

The genes are TRBV28 and TRBJ2-3; D is perhaps TRBD2 (5 bases). CDR1 is MDHEN, CDR2 SYDVKM, per germline. V lost 8 bases and J 0 bases, leaving 9 bases between the germline ends. This CDR3 has 13 amino acids. CDR3 nucleotides: TGTGCCAGCCGGGGTAGCAGCACAGATACGCAGTATTTT. Its protein product is CASRGSSTDTQYF.

The chain combines TRBV2 with TRBJ1-6; no definite D call. The CDR3 extends over 17 amino acids. The ends were cut back, 1 base at V and 4 bases at J, with 14 bases in the middle. Germline CDR1 is SNHLY and CDR2 is FYNNEI. The CDR3 reads CASSEDLLGPYNSPLHF. Written as DNA, the CDR3 is TGTGCCAGCAGTGAAGATCTATTAGGACCTTATAATTCACCCCTCCACTTT.

This clone turned up a few times. The J gene is TRBJ1-1, the V gene TRBV7-9, with D maybe TRBD1 (5 bases). The V gene's germline CDR1 is SEHNR and CDR2 FQNEAQ (reference sequence). The CDR3 length is 11 residues. The V gene lost 6 bases and the J gene lost 5 bases, with 7 bases spanning the gap. This chain's CDR3 is CASRWGTEAFF. In DNA, the CDR3 is TGTGCCAGCAGGTGGGGGACTGAAGCTTTCTTT.

This clone was seen a handful of times. J is TRBJ1-3 and V is TRBV4-2; D call uncertain. Germline-derived CDR1 and CDR2 are LGHNA and YNFKEQ. Trimming shortened V by 9 bases and J by 0 bases, and 9 bases separated the two germline ends. The CDR3 covers 13 residues. DNA of the CDR3: TGTGCCAGTAGGAGCTACTCTGGAAACACCATATATTTT. Protein: CASRSYSGNTIYF.

The chain links TRBV7-2 to TRBJ1-2, with 7 nucleotides matching TRBD1. This CDR3 has 16 residues. J lost 7 bases, V lost 5 bases, and 16 bases had no gene match. The V gene's germline CDR1 is SGHTA and CDR2 FQGNSA. CDR3 region: CASSHSLDREVGGYTF. The CDR3, as DNA: TGTGCCAGCAGCCATAGCTTAGACAGGGAGGTCGGTGGCTACACCTTC.

The sample holds a few counts of this clone. This chain joins TRBV20-1 and TRBJ2-7; no reliable D call. CDR3 length: 11 amino acids. Per germline, CDR1 DFQATT and CDR2 SNEGSKA (reference sequence). V dropped 4 bases and J dropped 3 bases, with 7 bases sitting between them. For the CDR3, the DNA is TGCAGTGCTATCAATATCTACGAGCAGTACTTC. This sequence encodes CSAINIYEQYF.

The V call is TRBV5-4, the J call TRBJ1-1; D perhaps matches TRBD1 (5 bases). Trimming cost V 4 bases and J 0 bases, with 13 bases left between them. From germline, CDR1 is SGHNT and CDR2 YYREEE (reference sequence). This CDR3 is 15 amino acids long. CDR3 loop: CASSPGRGLNTEAFF. CDR3 coding DNA: TGTGCCAGCAGCCCTGGGAGGGGCCTGAACACTGAAGCTTTCTTT.

This clone was seen only a few times. This chain connects TRBV7-2 to TRBJ1-1; D remains ambiguous. The V end was cut by 4 bases, the J end by 5 bases, with 14 bases between. The CDR3 has 14 amino acids. CDR1 and CDR2 from the germline V gene are SGHTA and FQGNSA. As DNA, the CDR3 is TGTGCCAGCAGCTCAATCCTTATTCGGACTGAAGCTTTCTTT. This encodes CASSSILIRTEAFF.

This sequence joins TRBV5-8 and TRBJ1-2; D might be TRBD1 (6 bases). CDR1 and CDR2 from the germline V gene are SGHTS and YDEGEE. This CDR3 has 16 residues. V lost 0 bases, J lost 5 bases, and 17 bases lay in between. The CDR3 region is CASSLVVGRGSYGYTF. DNA of the CDR3: TGTGCCAGCAGCTTGGTAGTAGGCAGGGGCTCGTATGGCTACACCTTC.

The chain couples TRBV28 to TRBJ1-2, with 7 positions matching TRBD1. The germline V gene has CDR1 MDHEN and CDR2 SYDVKM. V shed 4 bases, J shed 7 bases, and the junction held 3 bases outside the gene matches. The CDR3 consists of 12 residues. The CDR3 loop is CASSYPGGGYTF. Here the CDR3 DNA reads TGTGCCAGCAGTTACCCAGGGGGTGGCTACACCTTC.

This clone was counted only a few times. Written as DNA, the CDR3 is TGCGCCAGCAGCCAAGATGGCAGGGCGAACACTGAAGCTTTCTTT. The encoded protein is CASSQDGRANTEAFF. The rearrangement links TRBV4-1 to TRBJ1-1; maybe TRBD1 (5 bases). V lost 0 bases, J lost 1 base, and 9 bases lay in between. This CDR3 spans 15 amino acids. Germline CDR1 is MGHRA and CDR2 is YSYEKL.

The rearrangement joins TRBV18 to TRBJ2-2; D call uncertain. V was pared by 6 bases and J by 3 bases, with 20 bases between. Germline V gene sequence: CDR1 KGHSH, CDR2 LQKENI. The CDR3 runs 17 residues. The DNA for the CDR3 is TGTGCCAGCTCCCTTGGGCCTACCACCGCGCACACCGGGGAGCTGTTTTTT. Amino acid sequence: CASSLGPTTAHTGELFF.

Written as DNA, the CDR3 is TGTGCCAGCAGTAGCCCTTGGGGGGACAGCACAGATACGCAGTATTTT. Translating it yields CASSSPWGDSTDTQYF. V usage is TRBV27 and J usage is TRBJ2-3, with a possible D match to TRBD2 (6 bases). CDR1 is MNHEY, CDR2 SMNVEV, per germline (reference sequence). Trimming removed 5 bases from V and 0 bases from J, with 15 bases in between. CDR3 size: 16 residues.

This chain joins TRBV7-9 and TRBJ2-5; D gene uncertain. Per the germline V gene, CDR1 is SEHNR and CDR2 is FQNEAQ (reference sequence). The germline V and J ends were trimmed by 4 bases and 5 bases, with 5 bases remaining between them. This CDR3 is 11 amino acids long. The CDR3 reads CASSSRETQYF. The CDR3 DNA sequence: TGTGCCAGCAGCTCGCGGGAGACCCAGTACTTC.

V gene TRBV7-3 combines with J gene TRBJ2-1, with 8 bases identical to TRBD2. J lost 6 bases, V lost 4 bases, and 11 bases had no gene match. The CDR3 has 16 amino acids. Germline CDR1 is SGHTA and CDR2 is FQGTGA. The CDR3 sequence is CASSSVSAGDANEQFF. As DNA, the CDR3 is TGTGCCAGCAGCTCTGTCTCAGCGGGGGACGCCAATGAGCAGTTCTTC. The variable domain in full, with the rest retrieved from reference TRBV7-3 and TRBJ2-1, is GAGVSQTPSNKVTEKGKYVELRCDPISGHTALYWYRQSLGQGPEFLIYFQGTGAADDSGLPNDRFFAVRPEGSVSTLKIQRTERGDSAVYLCASSSVSAGDANEQFFGPGTRLTVL.